This entry is about one T cell receptor (beta chain). This entry is derived from a study of technical replicates of blood from several donors. Sequenced by immunoSEQ multiplex PCR; TCRdb stores in-frame clones only, minus some. The data contain tens of thousands of clones, 91% of them singletons. Trimming pared 2 bases from V and 2 bases from J, leaving 13 bases between. The germline V gene has CDR1 SGHTA and CDR2 FQGNSA. This CDR3 contains 15 residues. The receptor comes from a human donor in good health. Some clones in this sample may be carry-over from other donors' samples. Sequencing was done on a sample of T cells isolated from PBMCs. The chain has TRBV7-2 and TRBJ2-7; TRBD1 might be the D (6 bases). The CDR3 nucleotides read TGTGCCAGCAGCTTACTGGTGGACAGAGCCTACGAGCAGTACTTC. Amino acid sequence: CASSLLVDRAYEQYF.